A selection of T cell receptor beta chains follows, all from one sample in a study of blood T cell repertoires in COVID-19. Profiling relied on immunoSEQ multiplex PCR, and the TCRdb table lists in-frame clones only, not all of them. The sample has about 250,000 clones, roughly four fifths seen once. The sequenced material came from peripheral blood. These receptors originate from an older man with acute or convalescent COVID-19. Each CDR3 is given with its conserved first and last residue. A D gene is named only where the DNA matches it firmly. Clone size is shown for a subset of rows, as once, few, many or a class of expanded clone.

D gene,clone size,J gene,V gene,CDR3 protein,CDR3 DNA
-,-,TRBJ1-5,TRBV6-5,CASRPRGNQPQHF,TGTGCCAGCAGACCTCGGGGAAATCAGCCCCAGCATTTT
TRBD1,-,TRBJ1-2,TRBV24-1,CATSDPTGVNGYTF,TGTGCCACCAGTGATCCCACAGGGGTTAATGGCTACACCTTC
TRBD2,-,TRBJ2-2,TRBV28,CASSSGTSGGNTGELFF,TGTGCCAGCAGTTCCGGGACTAGCGGGGGGAACACCGGGGAGCTGTTTTTT
-,-,TRBJ2-5,TRBV10-3,CAISSKMETQYF,TGTGCCATCAGTTCCAAAATGGAGACCCAGTACTTC
-,-,TRBJ1-1,TRBV5-1,CASSWGGPNTEAFF,TGCGCCAGCAGCTGGGGGGGCCCGAACACTGAAGCTTTCTTT
TRBD1,-,TRBJ2-7,TRBV6-1,CASSHDRVIPYEQYF,TGTGCCAGCAGCCACGACAGGGTAATCCCCTACGAGCAGTACTTC
TRBD1,once,TRBJ2-7,TRBV9,CASSPQDRDEQYF,TGTGCCAGCAGCCCGCAAGACAGGGACGAGCAGTACTTC
-,-,TRBJ2-7,TRBV6-1,CASSELRGGRGFKQYF,TGTGCCAGCAGTGAACTACGAGGAGGACGGGGATTCAAGCAGTACTTC
TRBD2,few,TRBJ2-7,TRBV7-6,CASSATSGPSYEQYF,TGTGCCAGCAGCGCGACTAGCGGACCCTCCTACGAGCAGTACTTC
TRBD1,-,TRBJ1-2,TRBV24-1,CATAWTGGDGNYGYTF,TGTGCCACCGCTTGGACAGGGGGCGATGGTAACTATGGCTACACCTTC
TRBD2,-,TRBJ2-7,TRBV5-1,CASSLGREGQDEQYF,TGCGCCAGCAGCTTGGGGCGGGAGGGCCAGGACGAGCAGTACTTC
TRBD1,-,TRBJ1-6,TRBV18,CASSRDRGNSPLHF,TGTGCCAGCTCACGGGACAGGGGGAATTCACCCCTCCACTTT
-,-,TRBJ1-4,TRBV3-1/TRBV3-2,CASRGGAGQEKLFF,TGTGCCAGCAGAGGTGGAGCGGGGCAGGAAAAACTGTTTTTT
TRBD1,few,TRBJ1-2,TRBV27,CASSFHRGRSYGYTF,TGTGCCAGCAGTTTTCACAGGGGGCGCTCCTATGGCTACACCTTC
TRBD1,-,TRBJ2-7,TRBV9,CASSVGDRVYEQYF,TGTGCCAGCAGCGTTGGGGACAGGGTTTACGAGCAGTACTTC
-,-,TRBJ1-3,TRBV19,CASSIGGGNTIYF,TGTGCCAGTAGTATCGGGGGAGGAAACACCATATATTTT
-,-,TRBJ2-2,TRBV18,CASSRDKGVTGELFF,TGTGCCAGCTCACGGGACAAAGGGGTCACCGGGGAGCTGTTTTTT
TRBD1,-,TRBJ1-5,TRBV9,CASSVLEGAGPQHF,TGTGCCAGCAGCGTATTAGAGGGGGCCGGGCCCCAGCATTTT
-,-,TRBJ1-2,TRBV28,CASSFVPDYGYTF,TGTGCCAGCAGTTTTGTCCCGGACTATGGCTACACCTTC
-,once,TRBJ1-2,TRBV19,CASSIRERHYGYTF,TGTGCCAGTAGTATACGGGAGAGGCACTATGGCTACACCTTC
-,-,TRBJ1-6,TRBV5-4,CASSQGTSYNSPLHF,TGTGCCAGCAGCCAGGGAACATCCTATAATTCACCCCTCCACTTT
TRBD1,-,TRBJ2-7,TRBV5-4,CASSLTTRRGPSYEQYF,TGTGCCAGCAGCCTCACCACCCGCAGGGGGCCATCCTACGAGCAGTACTTC
-,few,TRBJ1-2,TRBV28,CASRVGEGIGGYTF,TGTGCCAGCAGGGTCGGGGAGGGGATTGGTGGCTACACCTTC
-,-,TRBJ2-5,TRBV7-9,CASSLGTFGVKETQYF,TGTGCCAGCAGCTTAGGGACATTTGGAGTGAAAGAGACCCAGTACTTC
TRBD1,few,TRBJ1-4,TRBV18,CASSQTGVFNEKLFF,TGTGCCAGCTCTCAAACAGGGGTGTTTAATGAAAAACTGTTTTTT
TRBD2,-,TRBJ2-1,TRBV10-3,CAISAASGRAGREQFF,TGTGCCATCAGTGCGGCTAGCGGGAGGGCCGGTCGGGAGCAGTTCTTC
-,-,TRBJ1-3,TRBV29-1,CSVGGMATGNTIYF,TGCAGCGTGGGAGGGATGGCTACTGGAAACACCATATATTTT
-,-,TRBJ1-1,TRBV6-2/TRBV6-3,CASSYLGADTEAFF,TGTGCCAGCAGTTACCTTGGGGCTGACACTGAAGCTTTCTTT
-,-,TRBJ2-5,TRBV27,CASSLSRWEETQYF,TGTGCCAGCAGTTTATCGAGGTGGGAAGAGACCCAGTACTTC
TRBD1,-,TRBJ1-5,TRBV18,CASSPDNMTGANSNQPQHF,TGTGCCAGCTCACCGGATAACATGACAGGGGCTAATAGCAATCAGCCCCAGCATTTT
TRBD1,-,TRBJ1-6,TRBV11-2,CASSLGPGQGLLNSPLHF,TGTGCCAGCAGCTTAGGCCCGGGACAGGGTCTTCTTAATTCACCCCTCCACTTT
TRBD1,-,TRBJ1-3,TRBV5-6,CASSFGDRGSSGNTIYF,TGTGCCAGCAGCTTCGGGGACAGGGGAAGCTCTGGAAACACCATATATTTT
TRBD2,-,TRBJ2-1,TRBV7-3,CASSSGLAGGQFF,TGTGCCAGCAGCTCAGGACTAGCGGGAGGGCAGTTCTTC
-,few,TRBJ1-1,TRBV18,CASSPRMNTEAFF,TGTGCCAGCTCACCGCGGATGAACACTGAAGCTTTCTTT
-,-,TRBJ1-6,TRBV27,CASSLTGVATPLHF,TGTGCCAGCAGTCTTACGGGGGTCGCGACACCCCTCCACTTT